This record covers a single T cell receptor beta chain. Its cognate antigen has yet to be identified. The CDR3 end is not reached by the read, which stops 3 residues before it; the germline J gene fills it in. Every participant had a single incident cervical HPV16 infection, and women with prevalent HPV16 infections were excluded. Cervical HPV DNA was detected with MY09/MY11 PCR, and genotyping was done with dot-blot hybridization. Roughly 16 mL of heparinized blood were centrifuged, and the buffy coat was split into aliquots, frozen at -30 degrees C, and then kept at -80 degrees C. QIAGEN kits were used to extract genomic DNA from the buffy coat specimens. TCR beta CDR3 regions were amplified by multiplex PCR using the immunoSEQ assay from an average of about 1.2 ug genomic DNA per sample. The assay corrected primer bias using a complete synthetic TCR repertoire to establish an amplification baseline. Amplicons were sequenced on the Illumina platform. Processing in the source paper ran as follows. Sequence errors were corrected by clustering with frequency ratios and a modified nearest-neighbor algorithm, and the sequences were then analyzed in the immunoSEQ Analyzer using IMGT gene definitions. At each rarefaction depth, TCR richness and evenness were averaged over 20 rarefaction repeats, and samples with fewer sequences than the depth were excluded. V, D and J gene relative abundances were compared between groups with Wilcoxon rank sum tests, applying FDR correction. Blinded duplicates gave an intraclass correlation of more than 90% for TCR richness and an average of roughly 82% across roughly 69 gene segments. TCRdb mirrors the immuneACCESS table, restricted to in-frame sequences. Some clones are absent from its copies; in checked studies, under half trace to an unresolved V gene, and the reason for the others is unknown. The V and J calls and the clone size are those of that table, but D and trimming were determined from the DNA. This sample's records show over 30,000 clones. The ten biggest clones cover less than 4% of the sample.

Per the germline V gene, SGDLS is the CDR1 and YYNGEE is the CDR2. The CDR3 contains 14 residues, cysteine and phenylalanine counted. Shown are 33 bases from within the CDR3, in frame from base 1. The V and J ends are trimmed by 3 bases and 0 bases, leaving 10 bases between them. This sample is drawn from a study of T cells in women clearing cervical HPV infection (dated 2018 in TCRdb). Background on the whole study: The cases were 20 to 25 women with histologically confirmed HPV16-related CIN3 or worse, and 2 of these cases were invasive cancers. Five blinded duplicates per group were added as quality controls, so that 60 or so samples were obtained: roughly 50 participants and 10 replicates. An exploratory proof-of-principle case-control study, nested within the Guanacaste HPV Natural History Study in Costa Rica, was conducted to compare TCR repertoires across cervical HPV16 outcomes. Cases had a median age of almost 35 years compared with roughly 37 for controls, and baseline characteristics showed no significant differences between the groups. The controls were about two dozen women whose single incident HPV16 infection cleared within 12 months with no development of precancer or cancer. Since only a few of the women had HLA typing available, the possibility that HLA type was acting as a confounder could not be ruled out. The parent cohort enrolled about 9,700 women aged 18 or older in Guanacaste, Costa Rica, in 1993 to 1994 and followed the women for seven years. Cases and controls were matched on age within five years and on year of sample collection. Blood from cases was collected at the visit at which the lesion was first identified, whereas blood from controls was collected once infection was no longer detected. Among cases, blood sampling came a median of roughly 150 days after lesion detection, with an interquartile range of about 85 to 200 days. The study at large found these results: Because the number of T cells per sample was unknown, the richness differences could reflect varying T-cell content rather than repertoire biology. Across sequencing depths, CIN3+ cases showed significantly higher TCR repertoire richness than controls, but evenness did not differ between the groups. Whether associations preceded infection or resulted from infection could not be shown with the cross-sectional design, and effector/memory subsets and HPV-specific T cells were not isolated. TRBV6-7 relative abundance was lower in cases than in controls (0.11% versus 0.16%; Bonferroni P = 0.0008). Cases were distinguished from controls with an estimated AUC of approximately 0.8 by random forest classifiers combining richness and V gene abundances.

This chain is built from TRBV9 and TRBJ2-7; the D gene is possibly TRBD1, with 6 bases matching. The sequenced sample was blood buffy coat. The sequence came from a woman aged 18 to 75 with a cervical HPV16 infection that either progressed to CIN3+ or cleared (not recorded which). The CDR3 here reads CASSGGHSSYEQYF. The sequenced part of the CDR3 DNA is TGTGCCAGCAGCGGGGGACACAGCTCCTACGAG.